This T cell receptor (beta chain) was sequenced for a study of a mutant IDH1 vaccine in newly diagnosed glioma. Overall study: With temozolomide cycles, or 4-6 weeks after radiotherapy alone, vaccination was started. Former treatment meant radiotherapy, temozolomide, or both; the majority had gotten both.

A word on this clone: Its target is not known.

The CDR3 extends over 16 amino acids. V shed 3 bases and J 4 bases; nucleotides not matched to a gene: 7. Germline V gene lookup returns CDR1 SEHNR and CDR2 FQNEAQ (reference sequence). Time point indicated: week 35, safety follow-up. In the vaccine, a single dose held 300 ug of the mutant IDH1 20-mer peptide, along with topical imiquimod. TCRdb's copy holds only in-frame clones and misses some; the assay was immunoSEQ multiplex PCR. The data hold more than 25,000 clones, with approximately 79% observed a single time. V gene TRBV7-9 combines with J gene TRBJ2-7; 12 nucleotides line up with TRBD2. The clonotype originates from a woman aged 30 to 39 with glioma. Some clones in this sample may be carry-over from other donors' samples. Sequences were derived from PBMCs, sampled from a glioma patient whose treatment included an IDH1 peptide vaccine. The CDR3 spells CASSFLETSGSYEQYF. The CDR3 coding sequence is TGTGCCAGCAGCTTTTTAGAGACTAGCGGGAGTTACGAGCAGTACTTC.